What follows are 6 T cell receptor beta chains derived from one specimen sequenced in a study of T cell responses to AZD1222 COVID-19 vaccine. Sequenced by immunoSEQ multiplex PCR; TCRdb stores in-frame clones only, minus some. The sample has 150,000 to 200,000 clones; 88% are singletons. The sequenced sample was peripheral blood, obtained on day 0 of AZD1222 vaccination. The receptors shown here come from an adult in good health.

This CDR3 is CASSQRTGGTNEKLFF. CDR3 sequence (DNA): TGTGCCAGCAGCCAAAGGACAGGGGGGACTAATGAAAAACTGTTTTTT. The chain carries TRBV7-9 and TRBJ1-4; TRBD1 matches at 10 bases. In germline, CDR1 is SEHNR, CDR2 FQNEAQ (reference sequence). The junction had 5 bases not matched to a gene; V was cut back by 5 bases and J by 2 bases. This CDR3 region has 16 residues. The variable domain in full, completed from reference TRBV7-9 and TRBJ1-4, reads DTGVSQNPRHKITKRGQNVTFRCDPISEHNRLYWYRQTLGQGPEFLTYFQNEAQLEKSRLLSDRFSAERPKGSFSTLEIQRTEQGDSAMYLCASSQRTGGTNEKLFFGSGTQLSVL.

This chain joins TRBV10-2 and TRBJ2-1; tentatively, D is TRBD2 (7 bases). Germline V CDR1 and CDR2: WSHSY, SAAADI. Between the trimmed V and J ends, which lost 2 bases and 1 base, there was a span of 18 bases. The CDR3 covers 18 residues. The chain's CDR3 is CASSENGGGSTSYNEQFF. CDR3 DNA sequence: TGCGCCAGCAGTGAGAATGGGGGGGGCTCTACTTCCTACAATGAGCAGTTCTTC.

The rearrangement links TRBV7-2 to TRBJ2-5, with 14 bases matching TRBD2. V lost 1 base to trimming and J lost 5 bases; unmatched junction nucleotides: 6. Germline CDR1 and CDR2: SGHTA and FQGNSA. The CDR3 runs 17 residues. CDR3 region: CASSLGLAGGPTETQYF. The CDR3 DNA follows: TGTGCCAGCAGCTTAGGACTAGCGGGAGGGCCCACGGAGACCCAGTACTTC.

The chain combines TRBV28 with TRBJ1-5; tentative D call: TRBD1 (6 bases). The CDR3 runs 16 residues. With 10 bases removed from V and 2 bases from J, the gap between germline ends came to 21 bases. Germline CDR1 MDHEN, CDR2 SYDVKM. CDR3 in DNA: TGTGCCACCTTACTCTACAGGGATGAGGGCAATCAGCCCCAGCATTTT. Translating it yields CATLLYRDEGNQPQHF.

The V gene is TRBV15, the J gene TRBJ1-6; D ambiguous. Trimming pared 0 bases from V and 10 bases from J, leaving 7 bases between. There are 13 residues in the CDR3. Germline CDR1 reads LNHNV; CDR2 reads YYDKDF (reference sequence). This CDR3 reads CATSRDSESPLHF. The CDR3 nucleotides read TGTGCCACCAGCAGAGATTCAGAATCACCCCTCCACTTT.

The chain combines TRBV28 with TRBJ2-7, with TRBD1 identical over 9 bases. Germline V CDR1 and CDR2: MDHEN, SYDVKM. This CDR3 has 14 residues. Unmatched junction bases numbered 4, after V lost 6 bases and J lost 1 base. CDR3 sequence: CASRRTGVSYEQYF. DNA for the CDR3: TGTGCCAGCAGGCGGACAGGGGTATCCTACGAGCAGTACTTC.